This T cell receptor beta chain was observed in a study of cytotoxic CD8 clonotypes in ibrutinib-treated CLL. As for the study in general: Across the patients, 10 to 11 were relapsed/refractory, approximately 15 treatment-naive and 17 to 18 IGHV unmutated. Response samples were drawn at a median of roughly 13 months of treatment, range 6 to 36. Responses: approximately 25 partial, 2 complete; after median around 70 months, 14 stayed remitted, some twelve progressed. Study-level points and caveats: Timing of sampling differed between sustained-remission and progressing patients.

There are a few counts of this clone. Its specificity is unknown. V lost 2 bases and J lost 8; bases outside the gene matches: 1. The CDR3 contains 12 residues. Germline V lookup: CDR1 SGHRS, CDR2 YFSETQ. Clones were sequenced by immunoSEQ multiplex PCR, and TCRdb holds only the in-frame ones, with some missing. The table has approximately 74,000 clones, 80% seen once. This chain connects TRBV5-1 to TRBJ1-3, with TRBD1 identical over 7 bases. This sequence was found in a human donor with chronic lymphocytic leukemia. Sequenced here: PBMCs, sampled at disease progression, from a patient treated with ibrutinib. CDR3 sequence (DNA): TGCGCCAGCAGCTTCAGGGGGGACACCATATATTTT. Its protein is CASSFRGDTIYF.